The clone carrying this T cell receptor beta chain was picked up one time. Its antigen is not identified. This record belongs to a study of CD8+CD57+ T cells in acquired aplastic anemia. About the study: The DNA of sorted CD4+ and CD8+ cells averaged 3.2 ug. Healthy donors had, on average, around 11 million reads for their CD4+ cells. Study results and limitations: With respect to CD8+ Simpson's diversity, patients and controls did not differ significantly. Shared by patients and controls, some 29 CD8+ CDR3s were abundant in patients.

TCR beta VDJ combinations and CDR3 sequences were profiled from genomic DNA. TCRdb used MiXCR to reprocess the reads, holding one entry per CDR3 protein. The data contain about 160,000 distinct CDR3 sequences, roughly 45% of them singletons. The TCR was taken from a human donor in good health. The sample consisted of sorted CD4+, CD8+, or CD8+CD57+ T cells (not recorded which) from PBMCs.

CDR3 sequence reads: CASSQVQRGLGNTIYF. For the CDR3, the DNA is TGCGCCAGCAGCCAAGTCCAACGGGGGTTAGGAAACACCATATATTTT. V usage is TRBV4-1 and J usage is TRBJ1-3, with D possibly TRBD1 on 5 matching bases. The germline CDR1 and CDR2 sequences are MGHRA and YSYEKL. V lost 1 base and J lost 4, with 14 bases in between. This CDR3 comprises 16 residues.